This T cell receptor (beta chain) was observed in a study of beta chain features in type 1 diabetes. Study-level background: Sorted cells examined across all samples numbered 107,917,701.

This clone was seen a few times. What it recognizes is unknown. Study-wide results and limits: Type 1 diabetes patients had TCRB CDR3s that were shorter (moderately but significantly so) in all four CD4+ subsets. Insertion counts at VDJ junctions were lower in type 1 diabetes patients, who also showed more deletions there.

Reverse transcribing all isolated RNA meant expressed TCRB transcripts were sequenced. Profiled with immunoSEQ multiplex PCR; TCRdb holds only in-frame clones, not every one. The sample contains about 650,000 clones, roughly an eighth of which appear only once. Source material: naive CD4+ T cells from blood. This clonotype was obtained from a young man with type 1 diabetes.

The CDR3 region is CASSAQGDGYTF. As DNA, the CDR3 is TGTGCCAGCAGCGCCCAGGGGGATGGCTACACCTTC. This sequence joins TRBV11-1 and TRBJ1-2, with 7 bases lining up with TRBD1. V trimming: 5 bases; J trimming: 6 bases; junction bases outside the gene matches: 3. CDR1 SGHAT and CDR2 FQDESV come from the germline V gene (reference sequence). The CDR3 is made up of 12 amino acids.